This T cell receptor (beta chain) was profiled in a study of shared clonotypes between healthy human individuals. Regarding this clone: No antigen is known for it. Other DNA sequences in this specimen translate into the identical CDR3.

Sequenced by immunoSEQ multiplex PCR; TCRdb stores in-frame clones only, minus some. The data show around 1.9 million clones, roughly 95% seen once. CD45RO negativity and positive selection for CCR7 defined naive CD8 cells, a population that excluded terminally differentiated effector memory CD45RA+ cells. General study results and limits: Some clonotypes were shared by all four sorted-subset donors, while others were not shared. The non-shared ones had lower generation probabilities than the shared ones.

The trim removed 6 bases at V and 6 bases at J, leaving 5 bases unmatched. Germline CDR1 and CDR2: MDHEN and SYDVKM. This CDR3 is built from 12 residues. This clonotype was obtained from a man younger than 35 in good health. Some clones in this sample may be carry-over from other donors' samples. Material: naive CD8+ T cells from PBMCs. The J gene is TRBJ2-7, the V gene TRBV28; the match to TRBD1 covers 7 bases. CDR3 DNA: TGTGCCAGCAGCACTACAGGGGTCGAGCAGTACTTC. Encoded protein: CASSTTGVEQYF.